This T cell receptor (beta chain) was retrieved from a study of early T cells in non-severe SARS-CoV-2 infection. In the study overall: It was bulk RNA from unsorted whole blood that was sequenced, and the chains were unpaired.

Individual cDNA molecules received unique molecular identifiers. TCRdb analysed the 5' RACE reads with MiXCR anew, one entry per CDR3 protein. Here the sample spans 70,000 or so distinct CDR3 sequences, 12% being singletons. CDR1 and CDR2 from the germline V gene are LGHNA and YNFKEQ. The CDR3 contains 18 residues. J lost 2 bases, V lost 1 base, and 11 bases had no gene match. Sequencing was done on a sample of whole blood. The chain joins TRBV4-2 to TRBJ2-3; TRBD2 matches 8 bases. The receptor was isolated from an adult who was a healthcare worker with PCR-confirmed SARS-CoV-2 infection or an uninfected control (not recorded which). In DNA, the CDR3 is TGTGCCAGCAGCCAAGCCCTCCCGCGGGAGGAAAACACAGATACGCAGTATTTT. Encoded protein: CASSQALPREENTDTQYF.